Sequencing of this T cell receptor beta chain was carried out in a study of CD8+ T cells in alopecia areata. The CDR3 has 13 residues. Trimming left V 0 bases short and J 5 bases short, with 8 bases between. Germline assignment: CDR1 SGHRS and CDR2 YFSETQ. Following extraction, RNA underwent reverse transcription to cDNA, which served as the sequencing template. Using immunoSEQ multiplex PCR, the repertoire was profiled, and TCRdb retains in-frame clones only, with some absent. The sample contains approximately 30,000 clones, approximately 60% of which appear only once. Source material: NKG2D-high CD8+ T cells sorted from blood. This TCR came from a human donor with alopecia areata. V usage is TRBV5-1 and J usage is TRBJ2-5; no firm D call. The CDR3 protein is CASSLGDLETQYF. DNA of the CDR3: TGCGCCAGCAGCTTGGGGGATCTGGAGACCCAGTACTTC.